These 5 T cell receptor beta chains originate from one sample sequenced in a study of shared clonotypes between healthy human individuals. Measured with immunoSEQ multiplex PCR; TCRdb has only the in-frame clones, and not every one. This sample has about 340,000 clones, with around 79% found just once. The sequencing input was memory CD4+ T cells sorted from blood. Regarding subset: CD45RA-negative fraction. The receptor source for this set is a man under 40 in good health.

This chain connects TRBV9 to TRBJ2-5; 12 nucleotides align to TRBD2. V shed 3 bases, J shed 3 bases, and the junction held 6 bases outside the gene matches. The CDR3 totals 16 residues. Germline CDR1 and CDR2: SGDLS and YYNGEE. The CDR3 loop reads CASSERLAGVEETQYF. The CDR3 DNA is TGTGCCAGCAGCGAAAGACTAGCGGGAGTGGAAGAGACCCAGTACTTC.

Here the CDR3 reads CASSLARLSGNTIYF. The CDR3 DNA is TGTGCCAGCAGCTTAGCCAGGCTCTCTGGAAACACCATATATTTT. The rearrangement links TRBV7-2 to TRBJ1-3, with unresolved D. V shed 0 bases and J shed 0 bases, with 6 bases lying between them. Germline CDR1 is SGHTA and CDR2 is FQGNSA. This CDR3 is 15 amino acids long. The full variable domain, in which reference TRBV7-2 and TRBJ1-3 provide the parts outside the CDR3, is GAGVSQSPSNKVTEKGKDVELRCDPISGHTALYWYRQSLGQGLEFLIYFQGNSAPDKSGLPSDRFSAERTGGSVSTLTIQRTQQEDSAVYLCASSLARLSGNTIYFGEGSWLTVV.

This sequence joins TRBV5-1 and TRBJ2-5, with D perhaps matching TRBD1 or TRBD2 (7 bases each). This CDR3 is built from 15 residues. The V end lost 4 bases, the J end lost 3 bases, and 16 bases lay between the germline ends. CDR1 is SGHRS and CDR2 is YFSETQ in the germline V gene. The CDR3 bases are TGCGCCAGCAGCCGAACGACAGGGAGGGAAGAGACCCAGTACTTC. This translates into CASSRTTGREETQYF.

In regard to this clone: The junction departs from germline at one end; a sequencing error may be responsible. The V gene is TRBV20-1, the J gene TRBJ2-5; D may be TRBD1 or TRBD2 (5 bases each). Germline lookup yields CDR1 DFQATT and CDR2 SNEGSKA (reference sequence). CDR3 size: 10 residues. The CDR3 loop is CSVDPGTHYF. CDR3 in DNA: TGCAGTGTCGACCCGGGGACCCACTACTTC.

This chain connects TRBV27 to TRBJ2-5, with unresolved D. V lost 5 bases and J lost 5, with 15 bases in between. Germline V gene sequence: CDR1 MNHEY, CDR2 SMNVEV (reference sequence). The CDR3 runs to 14 residues. In nucleotides, the CDR3 is TGTGCCAGCAGTACGCGATTGAGTGGGGAGACCCAGTACTTC. Translated, it gives CASSTRLSGETQYF.